This is a list of T cell receptor beta chains from one sample in a study of T cell responses to AZD1222 COVID-19 vaccine. Clones were read by immunoSEQ multiplex PCR, and TCRdb kept only the in-frame ones, dropping some. The data hold about 130,000 clones, with about 86% observed a single time. The specimen comprised peripheral blood, sampled on day 0 of AZD1222 vaccination. Receptor source: an adult in good health. Each CDR3 is given with its conserved first and last residue. The order of the fields is V gene, D gene, clone size, J gene, CDR3 protein. A D gene is named only where the DNA matches it firmly. Where a row states a size, it is once, few, many or the class of an expanded clone; other rows omit it.

TRBV5-6	TRBD1	once	TRBJ2-7	CASSQGVFGSYEQYF
TRBV7-3	.	.	TRBJ2-2	CASSPRGPNTGELFF
TRBV3-1/TRBV3-2	TRBD1	few	TRBJ1-6	CASSRGTGYRNSPLHF
TRBV24-1	.	.	TRBJ1-1	CATSDPQATEAFF
TRBV5-1	.	.	TRBJ2-2	CASSPPTPGELFF
TRBV4-1	.	.	TRBJ1-2	CASSQVQINYGYTF
TRBV19	TRBD2	.	TRBJ2-1	CASSTRSGSAYNEQFF
TRBV6-5	.	.	TRBJ1-5	CATMKYSNQPQHF
TRBV19	.	.	TRBJ1-2	CASSIVNGYGYTF
TRBV9	.	.	TRBJ1-1	CASSVDTDTEAFF
TRBV6-2/TRBV6-3	.	.	TRBJ1-2	CASSRSPSFGYTF
TRBV7-2	.	.	TRBJ1-4	CASSLGRGEKLFF
TRBV27	TRBD1	.	TRBJ2-1	CASSRTGEGEQFF
TRBV14	.	.	TRBJ1-1	CASSQLGGSAFF
TRBV7-9	.	once	TRBJ1-1	CASSLYRGRGTEAFF
TRBV23-1	TRBD1	.	TRBJ2-2	CASSQLEGTANTGELFF
TRBV11-1	.	.	TRBJ1-6	CASSVGRSLDLHF
TRBV7-9	.	.	TRBJ1-5	CASSLARQPQHF
TRBV6-1	TRBD2	.	TRBJ2-1	CASSEATSGFYNEQFF
TRBV27	.	.	TRBJ2-4	CASSLSPLEEGGIQYF
TRBV7-2	TRBD1	.	TRBJ1-4	CASSLQGGDGEKLFF
TRBV3-1/TRBV3-2	TRBD2	.	TRBJ2-5	CASSQSGTSGRETQYF
TRBV19	TRBD1	.	TRBJ1-2	CASSPQGASGYTF
TRBV6-5	TRBD1	.	TRBJ1-2	CASSPDRDNYGYTF
TRBV5-6	.	.	TRBJ1-1	CASSWGGLNTEAFF
TRBV7-9	TRBD2	.	TRBJ2-1	CATLRSREGEQFF
TRBV4-1	TRBD1	.	TRBJ1-6	CASSQDRGYNSPLHF
TRBV27	.	.	TRBJ2-7	CASSLSTGTPYEQYF
TRBV5-1	.	.	TRBJ2-5	CASSLGQQETQYF
TRBV6-5	.	once	TRBJ1-5	CASSYNGVNQPQHF
TRBV27	.	.	TRBJ2-5	CASSRKTGRYQETQYF
TRBV6-1	.	.	TRBJ1-2	CASSEGDWGSGYTF
TRBV24-1	.	once	TRBJ1-1	CATSDAMNTEAFF
TRBV5-1	.	.	TRBJ1-4	CASSLGSSRGIGLGEKLFF
TRBV3-1/TRBV3-2	.	.	TRBJ1-6	CASSRVDRENSPLHF
TRBV2	.	once	TRBJ1-5	CASTVEGNQPQHF
TRBV28	.	few	TRBJ2-7	CASRMASGSYEQYF
TRBV18	.	.	TRBJ2-5	CASSPYRETQYF
TRBV12-3/TRBV12-4	TRBD1	.	TRBJ2-1	CASRGQGRGEQFF
TRBV24-1	TRBD1	.	TRBJ2-2	CATSDFGQGRGTGELFF
TRBV5-5	.	.	TRBJ2-5	CASSSHTRAGWAGTQYF
TRBV6-5	TRBD1	.	TRBJ1-1	CATSGQGNTEAFF
TRBV3-1/TRBV3-2	.	.	TRBJ1-1	CASSQASTPSEAFF
TRBV20-1	.	.	TRBJ1-3	CSASNPPSSGNTIYF
TRBV7-3	.	.	TRBJ2-7	CASSSSHSYEQYF
TRBV5-1	.	.	TRBJ1-1	CASSSMDGNSAFF
TRBV4-1	.	.	TRBJ2-7	CASSQDWGDYEQYF
TRBV12-3/TRBV12-4	.	.	TRBJ1-1	CASSLSNTEAFF
TRBV6-5	.	.	TRBJ1-1	CASSYGGNTEAFF
TRBV28	TRBD1	.	TRBJ1-4	CASTAGGQGSEKLFF
TRBV2	TRBD2	once	TRBJ2-1	CASRSSSGSIANEQFF
TRBV19	.	.	TRBJ1-1	CVATPGSGTEAFF
TRBV10-3	TRBD2	few	TRBJ2-5	CAISERGGRETQYF
TRBV3-1/TRBV3-2	.	.	TRBJ2-1	CASSQDYGRDALIEQFF
TRBV9	.	.	TRBJ2-7	CASSVGQGPHEQYF
TRBV5-4	TRBD2	.	TRBJ2-2	CASSFGTTHTGELFF
TRBV6-5	.	.	TRBJ1-1	CASSYAQGPNTEAFF
TRBV29-1	TRBD1	.	TRBJ1-2	CSVHQGAPGYTF
TRBV9	.	.	TRBJ1-6	CASSSGVYSPLHF
TRBV7-2	TRBD1	.	TRBJ2-6	CASSLRTGGSGANVLTF